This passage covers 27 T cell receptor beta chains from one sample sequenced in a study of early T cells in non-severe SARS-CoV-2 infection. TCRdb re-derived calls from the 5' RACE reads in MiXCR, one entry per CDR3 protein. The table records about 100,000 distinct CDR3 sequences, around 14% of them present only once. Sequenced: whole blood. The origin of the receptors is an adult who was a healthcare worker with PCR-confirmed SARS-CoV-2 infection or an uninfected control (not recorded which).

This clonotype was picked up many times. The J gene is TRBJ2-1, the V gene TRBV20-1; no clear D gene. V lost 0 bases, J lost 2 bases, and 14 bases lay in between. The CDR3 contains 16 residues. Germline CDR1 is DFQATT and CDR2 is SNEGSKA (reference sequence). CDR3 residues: CSARDLFRPPYNEQFF. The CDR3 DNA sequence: TGCAGTGCTAGAGATCTATTCCGCCCCCCCTACAATGAGCAGTTCTTC.

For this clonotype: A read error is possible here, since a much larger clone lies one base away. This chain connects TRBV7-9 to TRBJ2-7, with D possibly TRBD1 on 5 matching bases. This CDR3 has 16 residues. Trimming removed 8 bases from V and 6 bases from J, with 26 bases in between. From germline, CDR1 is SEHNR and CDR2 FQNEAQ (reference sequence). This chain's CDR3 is CASSDSANLPRAEQYF. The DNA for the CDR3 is TGTGCCAGCTCTGATTCCGCCAACTTACCCAGGGCCGAGCAGTACTTC.

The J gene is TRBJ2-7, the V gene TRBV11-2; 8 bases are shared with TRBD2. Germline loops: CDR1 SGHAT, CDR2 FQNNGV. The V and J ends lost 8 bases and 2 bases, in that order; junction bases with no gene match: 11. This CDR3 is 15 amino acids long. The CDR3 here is CASGPSSGAAYEQYF. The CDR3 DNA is TGTGCCAGCGGGCCCAGTAGCGGGGCGGCCTACGAGCAGTACTTC.

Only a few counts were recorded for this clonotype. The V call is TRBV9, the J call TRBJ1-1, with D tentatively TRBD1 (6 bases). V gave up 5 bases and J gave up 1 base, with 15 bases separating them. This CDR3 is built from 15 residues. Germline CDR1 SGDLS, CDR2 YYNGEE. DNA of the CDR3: TGTGCCAGCAGACTACAGGACAGCCCGAACACTGAAGCTTTCTTT. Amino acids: CASRLQDSPNTEAFF.

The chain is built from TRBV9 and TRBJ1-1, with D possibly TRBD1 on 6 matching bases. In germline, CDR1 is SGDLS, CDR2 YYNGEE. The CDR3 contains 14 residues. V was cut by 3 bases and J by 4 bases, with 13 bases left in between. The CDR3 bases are TGTGCCAGCAGCGCGACAAACAGGGTCACTGAAGCTTTCTTT. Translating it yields CASSATNRVTEAFF.

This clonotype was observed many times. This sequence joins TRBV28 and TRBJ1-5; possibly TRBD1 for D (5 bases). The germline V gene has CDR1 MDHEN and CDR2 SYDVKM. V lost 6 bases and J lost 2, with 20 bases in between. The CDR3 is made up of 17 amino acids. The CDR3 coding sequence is TGTGCCAGCAGCGTTCCTCCGGGGCTAGGGGGCAATCAGCCCCAGCATTTT. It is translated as CASSVPPGLGGNQPQHF.

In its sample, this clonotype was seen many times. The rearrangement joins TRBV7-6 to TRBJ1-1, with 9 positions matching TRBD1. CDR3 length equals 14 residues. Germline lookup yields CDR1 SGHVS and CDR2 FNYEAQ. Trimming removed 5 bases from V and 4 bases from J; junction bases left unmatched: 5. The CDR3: CASSHPGQGTEAFF. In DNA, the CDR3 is TGTGCCAGCAGCCACCCGGGACAGGGCACTGAAGCTTTCTTT.

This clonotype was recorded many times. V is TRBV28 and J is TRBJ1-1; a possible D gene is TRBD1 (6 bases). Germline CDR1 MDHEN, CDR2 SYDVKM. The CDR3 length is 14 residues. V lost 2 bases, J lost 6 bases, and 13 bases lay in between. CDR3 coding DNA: TGTGCCAGCAGTTTAAACAGGGCTTCGGCTGAAGCTTTCTTT. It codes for CASSLNRASAEAFF.

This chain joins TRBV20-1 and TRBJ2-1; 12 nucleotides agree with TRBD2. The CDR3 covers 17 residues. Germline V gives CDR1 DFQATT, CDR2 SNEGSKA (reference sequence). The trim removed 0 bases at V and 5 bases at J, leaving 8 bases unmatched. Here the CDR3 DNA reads TGCAGTGCTAGAGAGGTCCTAGCGGGGGGGCCCCACAATGAGCAGTTCTTC. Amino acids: CSAREVLAGGPHNEQFF.

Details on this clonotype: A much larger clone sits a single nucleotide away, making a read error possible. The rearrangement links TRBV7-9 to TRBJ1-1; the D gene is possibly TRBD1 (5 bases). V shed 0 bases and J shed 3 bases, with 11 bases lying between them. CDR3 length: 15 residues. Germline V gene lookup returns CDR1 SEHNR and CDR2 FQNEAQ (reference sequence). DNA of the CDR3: TGTGCCAGCAGCTTAGCGCAGGGAGTGGACACTGAAGCTTTCTTT. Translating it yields CASSLAQGVDTEAFF.

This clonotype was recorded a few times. The DNA for the CDR3 is TGCGCCAGCAGCTTGGCTGGTGGGCGGCCCCAGCATTTT. It is translated as CASSLAGGRPQHF. The rearrangement uses TRBV5-1 and TRBJ1-5, with D unclear. This CDR3 comprises 13 residues. Trimming cost V 0 bases and J 9 bases, with 10 bases left between them. Germline V CDR1 and CDR2: SGHRS, YFSETQ.

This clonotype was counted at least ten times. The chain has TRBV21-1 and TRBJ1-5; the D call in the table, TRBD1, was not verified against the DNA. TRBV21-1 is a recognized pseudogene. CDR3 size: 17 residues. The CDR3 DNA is TGTGCCAGCAGCCTAATTATCCCCGGACACTACCTCCAGCCCCAGCATTTT. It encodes CASSLIIPGHYLQPQHF.

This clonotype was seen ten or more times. In DNA form, the CDR3 reads TGTGCCAGCTCACGGGAAAGCTCCTACGAGCAGTACTTC. Amino acid sequence: CASSRESSYEQYF. This chain connects TRBV18 to TRBJ2-7; D not resolved. V was pared by 4 bases and J by 0 bases, with 7 bases between. The CDR3 is made up of 13 amino acids. From germline, CDR1 is KGHSH and CDR2 LQKENI.

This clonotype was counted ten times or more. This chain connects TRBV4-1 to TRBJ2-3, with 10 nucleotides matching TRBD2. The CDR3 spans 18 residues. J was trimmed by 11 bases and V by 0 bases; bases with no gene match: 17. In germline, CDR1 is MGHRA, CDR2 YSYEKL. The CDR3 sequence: CASSQDTDRTSGLLLQYF. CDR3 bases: TGCGCCAGCAGCCAAGATACGGACAGGACTAGCGGTCTCCTATTGCAGTATTTT.

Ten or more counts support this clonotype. The CDR3 nucleotides are TGTGCCAGCAGCCGGGACAGAAGTTCCGGGGAGCTGTTTTTT. Its translation: CASSRDRSSGELFF. V is TRBV6-4 and J is TRBJ2-2; TRBD1 aligns across 7 bases. Germline CDR1 MRHNA, CDR2 SNTAGT. J was trimmed by 6 bases and V by 6 bases; bases with no gene match: 7. The CDR3 consists of 14 residues.

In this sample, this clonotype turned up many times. The DNA for the CDR3 is TGTGCCAGCTCACAACCGCAGGGGAATGGCTACACCTTC. Translating gives CASSQPQGNGYTF. V is TRBV18 and J is TRBJ1-2; possible D gene TRBD1, 6 bases. The germline V and J ends were trimmed by 4 bases and 6 bases, with 12 bases remaining between them. CDR1 is KGHSH, CDR2 LQKENI, per germline. The CDR3 runs 13 residues.

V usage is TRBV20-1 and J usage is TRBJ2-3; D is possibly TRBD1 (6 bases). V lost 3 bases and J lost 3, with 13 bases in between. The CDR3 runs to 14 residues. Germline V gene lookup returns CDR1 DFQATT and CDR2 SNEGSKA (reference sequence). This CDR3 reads CSARPRGRTDTQYF. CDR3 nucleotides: TGCAGTGCTAGGCCCAGGGGTCGGACAGATACGCAGTATTTT.

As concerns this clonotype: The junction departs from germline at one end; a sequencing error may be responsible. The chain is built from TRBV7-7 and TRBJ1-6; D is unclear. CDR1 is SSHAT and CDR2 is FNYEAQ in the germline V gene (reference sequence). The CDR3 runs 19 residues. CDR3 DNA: TGTGCTAGCAGCTCGAATGGAAAGGAGCTTGGCTCCTATAATTCACCCCTCCACTTT. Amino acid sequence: CASSSNGKELGSYNSPLHF.

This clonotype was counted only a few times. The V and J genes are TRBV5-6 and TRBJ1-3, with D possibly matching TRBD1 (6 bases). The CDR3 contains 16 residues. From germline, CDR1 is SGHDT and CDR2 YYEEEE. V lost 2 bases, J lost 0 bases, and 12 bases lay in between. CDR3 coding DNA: TGTGCCAGCAGCTTTCCGGGACAACGCTCTGGAAACACCATATATTTT. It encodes CASSFPGQRSGNTIYF. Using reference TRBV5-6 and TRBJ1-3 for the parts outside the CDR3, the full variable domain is DAGVTQSPTHLIKTRGQQVTLRCSPKSGHDTVSWYQQALGQGPQFIFQYYEEEERQRGNFPDRFSGHQFPNYSSELNVNALLLGDSALYLCASSFPGQRSGNTIYFGEGSWLTVV.

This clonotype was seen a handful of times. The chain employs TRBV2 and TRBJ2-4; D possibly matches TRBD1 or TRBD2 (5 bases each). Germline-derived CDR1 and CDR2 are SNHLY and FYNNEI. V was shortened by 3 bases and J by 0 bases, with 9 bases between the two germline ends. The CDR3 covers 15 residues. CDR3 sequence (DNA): TGTGCCAGCAGTGATCCCGGGACAGCCAAAAACATTCAGTACTTC. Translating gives CASSDPGTAKNIQYF.

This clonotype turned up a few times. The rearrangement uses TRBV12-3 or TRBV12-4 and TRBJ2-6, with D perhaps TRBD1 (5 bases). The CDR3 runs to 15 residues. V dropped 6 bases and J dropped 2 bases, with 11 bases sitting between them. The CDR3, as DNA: TGTGCCAGCAGACCACAGGAAGCTGGGGCCAACGTCCTGACTTTC. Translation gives CASRPQEAGANVLTF.

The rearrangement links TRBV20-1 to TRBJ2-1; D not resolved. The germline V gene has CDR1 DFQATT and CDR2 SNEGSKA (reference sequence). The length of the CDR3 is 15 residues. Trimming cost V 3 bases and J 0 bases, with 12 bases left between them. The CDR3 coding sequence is TGCAGTGCTAGCCCTGGGCCGAGCTCCTACAATGAGCAGTTCTTC. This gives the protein CSASPGPSSYNEQFF.

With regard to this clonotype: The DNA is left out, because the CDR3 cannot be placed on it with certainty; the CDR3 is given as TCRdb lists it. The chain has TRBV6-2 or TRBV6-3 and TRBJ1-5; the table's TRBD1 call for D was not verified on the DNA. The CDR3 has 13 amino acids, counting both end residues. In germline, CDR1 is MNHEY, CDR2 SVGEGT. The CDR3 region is CASSSSIGTVRHF.

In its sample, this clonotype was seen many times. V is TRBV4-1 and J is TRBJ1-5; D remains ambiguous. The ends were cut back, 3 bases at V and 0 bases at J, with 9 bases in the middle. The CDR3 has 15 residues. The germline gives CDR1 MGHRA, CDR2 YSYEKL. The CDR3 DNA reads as TGCGCCAGCAGCCATCCCGACTATAGCAATCAGCCCCAGCATTTT. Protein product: CASSHPDYSNQPQHF.

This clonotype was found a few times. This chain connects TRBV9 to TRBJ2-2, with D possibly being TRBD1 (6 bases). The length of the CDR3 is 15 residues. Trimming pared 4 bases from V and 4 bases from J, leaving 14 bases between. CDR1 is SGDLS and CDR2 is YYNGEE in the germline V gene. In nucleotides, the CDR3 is TGTGCCAGCAGCCCCCAGACAGGTATCACCGGGGAGCTGTTTTTT. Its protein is CASSPQTGITGELFF.

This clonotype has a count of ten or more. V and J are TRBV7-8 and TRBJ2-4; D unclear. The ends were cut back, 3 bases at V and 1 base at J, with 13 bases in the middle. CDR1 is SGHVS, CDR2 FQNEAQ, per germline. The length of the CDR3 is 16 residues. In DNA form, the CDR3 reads TGTGCCAGCAGCTTTTCCGTCAGCTTGGCCAAAAACATTCAGTACTTC. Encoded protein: CASSFSVSLAKNIQYF.

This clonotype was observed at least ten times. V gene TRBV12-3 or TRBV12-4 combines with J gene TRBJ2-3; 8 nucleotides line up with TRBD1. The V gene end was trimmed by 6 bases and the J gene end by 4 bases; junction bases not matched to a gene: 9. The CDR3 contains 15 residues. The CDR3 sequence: CASSSGQGGADTQYF. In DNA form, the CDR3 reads TGTGCCAGCAGCTCCGGACAGGGTGGCGCAGATACGCAGTATTTT.